The clone carrying this TCR beta chain was observed at least ten times. Its antigen remains unidentified. V was clipped by 0 bases and J by 5 bases, with 4 bases between them. Germline lookup yields CDR1 GTSNPN and CDR2 SVGIG (reference sequence). CDR3 length: 12 amino acids. These data belong to a study of beta chain features in type 1 diabetes. Overall study results and limits: Moderate but significant shortening of TCRB CDR3s was recorded in all four CD4+ subsets from Type 1 diabetes patients. Patients with type 1 diabetes carried fewer insertions and had more deletions at their VDJ junctions.

Every bit of the isolated RNA underwent reverse transcription, so sequencing read expressed TCRB transcripts. The assay was immunoSEQ multiplex PCR, and TCRdb's table has in-frame clones only and misses some. The sample consists of about 120,000 clones, over 15% of them appearing once. The sample taken for sequencing was central memory CD4+ T cells from blood. The clonotype was recovered from a man aged 25 to 40 with type 1 diabetes. This chain joins TRBV30 and TRBJ2-2; D call uncertain. This CDR3 reads CAWSVYTGELFF. The CDR3 DNA follows: TGTGCCTGGAGTGTCTATACCGGGGAGCTGTTTTTT.